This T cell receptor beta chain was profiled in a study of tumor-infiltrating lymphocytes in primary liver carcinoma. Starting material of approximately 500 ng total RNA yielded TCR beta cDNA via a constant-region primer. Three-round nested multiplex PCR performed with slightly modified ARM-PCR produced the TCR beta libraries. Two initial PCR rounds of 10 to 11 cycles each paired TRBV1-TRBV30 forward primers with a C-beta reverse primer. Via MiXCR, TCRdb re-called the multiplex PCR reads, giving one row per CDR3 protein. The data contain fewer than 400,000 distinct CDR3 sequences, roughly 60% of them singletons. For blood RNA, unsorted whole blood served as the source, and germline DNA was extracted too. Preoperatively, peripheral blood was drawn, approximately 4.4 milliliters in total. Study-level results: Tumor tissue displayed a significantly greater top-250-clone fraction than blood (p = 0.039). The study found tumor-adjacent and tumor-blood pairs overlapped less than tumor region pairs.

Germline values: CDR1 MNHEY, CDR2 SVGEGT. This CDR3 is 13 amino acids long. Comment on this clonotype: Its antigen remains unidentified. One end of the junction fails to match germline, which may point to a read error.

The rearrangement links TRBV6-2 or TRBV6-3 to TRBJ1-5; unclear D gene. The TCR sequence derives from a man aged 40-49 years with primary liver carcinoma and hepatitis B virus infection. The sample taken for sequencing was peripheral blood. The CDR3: CASSSRGSQPQHF. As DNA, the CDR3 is TGTGCAAGCAGTTCCCGTGGTTCTCAGCCCCAGCATTTT.